This TCR beta chain came from a study of OX40 agonist ivuxolimab in advanced cancers. On the study more broadly: Males comprised around 78% of the group, whose mean age was approximately 61 years (range roughly 20 to 90). Partial responses were seen in three patients, one with hepatocellular carcinoma and two with cutaneous melanoma. Whole-study results and caveats: Normalized T-cell clonal expansion was also low in a subset of nonresponders.

With respect to this clone: Its antigen is not identified.

This CDR3 comprises 14 residues. V was pared by 6 bases and J by 4 bases, with 13 bases between. Germline CDR1 is MDHEN and CDR2 is SYDVKM. The repertoire was sequenced with immunoSEQ multiplex PCR; TCRdb's copy has only in-frame clones and lacks some. The sample records around 35,000 clones, approximately 78% being singletons. Material: CD4+ or CD8+ T cells sorted from blood, obtained in a trial of the OX40 agonist ivuxolimab. J is TRBJ1-5 and V is TRBV28; D unclear. The clonotype was recovered from an adult with an advanced solid tumor such as melanoma, head and neck, liver or kidney cancer. This chain's CDR3 is CASSLSVVNQPQHF. The DNA of the CDR3 is TGTGCCAGCAGCCTAAGTGTGGTTAATCAGCCCCAGCATTTT.